A selection of T cell receptor beta chains follows, all from one sample in a study of cytomegalovirus exposure and HLA in healthy donors. Measured with immunoSEQ multiplex PCR; TCRdb has only the in-frame clones, and not every one. The sample shows approximately 210,000 clones, around nine tenths of them seen only once. The sequencing input was PBMCs. The receptors here all came from a woman aged 18-35 years in good health and CMV-seronegative. Each CDR3 is given with its conserved first and last residue. D genes are given only for firm matches. Clone size appears in some rows only: once, few, many, or a class for an expanded clone.

CASSYGDSSYEQYF,TGTGCCAGCAGTTACGGGGACAGCTCCTACGAGCAGTACTTC,TRBD1,NA,TRBJ2-7,TRBV6-5
CASSATGGYEQYF,TGTGCCAGCAGCGCGACAGGGGGCTACGAGCAGTACTTC,TRBD1,NA,TRBJ2-7,TRBV7-2
CASSLSINRNEKLFF,TGTGCCAGCAGTTTATCGATCAACCGGAATGAAAAACTGTTTTTT,NA,NA,TRBJ1-4,TRBV27
CASSLGTAGELFF,TGCGCCAGCAGCCTGGGGACAGCCGGGGAGCTGTTTTTT,TRBD1,NA,TRBJ2-2,TRBV5-1
CASSPRGSSSPLHF,TGTGCCAGCTCACCACGGGGCAGCTCTTCACCCCTCCACTTT,NA,NA,TRBJ1-6,TRBV18
CASTGVQPNTEAFF,TGTGCCAGCACGGGAGTACAGCCGAACACTGAAGCTTTCTTT,NA,NA,TRBJ1-1,TRBV7-2
CASSPGQVYEQYF,TGTGCCAGCAGCCCGGGACAGGTCTACGAGCAGTACTTC,TRBD1,NA,TRBJ2-7,TRBV7-8
CASSELAQGYEKLFF,TGTGCCAGCAGTGAACTAGCTCAGGGGTATGAAAAACTGTTTTTT,NA,NA,TRBJ1-4,TRBV6-1
CASRVWGDTEAFF,TGCGCCAGCAGAGTTTGGGGGGACACTGAAGCTTTCTTT,NA,NA,TRBJ1-1,TRBV5-1
CASSPPGQGIFSGYTF,TGTGCCAGCAGCCCCCCGGGACAGGGGATCTTCAGTGGCTACACCTTC,TRBD1,NA,TRBJ1-2,TRBV5-5
CASMRGTEAFF,TGTGCCAGCATGAGAGGTACTGAAGCTTTCTTT,NA,few,TRBJ1-1,TRBV6-5
CAISGYKDRGDTDTQYF,TGTGCCATCAGTGGTTACAAGGACAGGGGGGACACAGATACGCAGTATTTT,TRBD1,NA,TRBJ2-3,TRBV10-3
CASTERLNGKQFF,TGCGCCAGCACCGAGCGCCTAAACGGGAAGCAGTTCTTC,NA,NA,TRBJ2-1,TRBV4-3
CASSPRGANSPLHF,TGTGCCAGCAGCCCCCGGGGGGCCAACTCACCCCTCCACTTT,NA,once,TRBJ1-6,TRBV7-2
CASSIELAGTTDTQYF,TGTGCCAGTAGTATAGAGTTAGCGGGGACTACAGATACGCAGTATTTT,TRBD2,once,TRBJ2-3,TRBV19
CASSYRALITDTQYF,TGTGCCAGCAGTTACAGGGCCCTCATCACAGATACGCAGTATTTT,NA,NA,TRBJ2-3,TRBV5-5
CASTQPGQGISPLHF,TGTGCCAGCACCCAACCGGGACAGGGGATTTCACCCCTCCACTTT,TRBD1,NA,TRBJ1-6,TRBV6-6
CASSLHPGTSDYEQYF,TGTGCCAGCAGTCTTCATCCCGGGACTAGCGACTACGAGCAGTACTTC,TRBD2,NA,TRBJ2-7,TRBV27
CASSQGPGVNTEAFF,TGTGCCAGCAGCCAAGGTCCAGGGGTAAACACTGAAGCTTTCTTT,NA,NA,TRBJ1-1,TRBV4-2
CASSLESRSPLHF,TGTGCCAGCAGCTTAGAATCTCGGTCACCCCTCCACTTT,NA,NA,TRBJ1-6,TRBV7-2
CASSPYTEAFF,TGTGCCAGCAGCCCTTACACTGAAGCTTTCTTT,NA,NA,TRBJ1-1,TRBV2
CASSLTQVNSPLHF,TGCGCCAGCAGCTTAACTCAGGTTAATTCACCCCTCCACTTT,NA,NA,TRBJ1-6,TRBV5-1
CATSGAGVGTDTQYF,TGTGCCACCTCCGGTGCGGGGGTCGGCACAGATACGCAGTATTTT,TRBD2,few,TRBJ2-3,TRBV28
CASSLGGGSEAFF,TGTGCCAGCAGCTTAGGGGGGGGCAGTGAAGCTTTCTTT,NA,NA,TRBJ1-1,TRBV11-2
CASSRRTGSTDTQYF,TGTGCCAGCAGCCGAAGGACAGGGAGCACAGATACGCAGTATTTT,TRBD1,NA,TRBJ2-3,TRBV7-2
CASSVGGFGRLVF,TGTGCCAGCAGCGTCGGGGGTTTTGGGCGTTTGGTCTTC,NA,NA,TRBJ2-4,TRBV7-8
CASRKDRVDTEAFF,TGTGCCAGTAGGAAGGACAGGGTCGACACTGAAGCTTTCTTT,TRBD1,NA,TRBJ1-1,TRBV19
CASSQPPRLAGGETQYF,TGTGCCAGCAGCCAACCCCCACGACTAGCGGGAGGAGAGACCCAGTACTTC,TRBD2,NA,TRBJ2-5,TRBV14
CASSFDRGIEYGQFF,TGTGCCAGCAGCTTTGACAGGGGCATAGAGTATGGGCAGTTCTTC,TRBD1,NA,TRBJ2-1,TRBV7-2
CALRQNYGYTF,TGTGCCTTGCGGCAGAACTATGGCTACACCTTC,NA,NA,TRBJ1-2,TRBV30